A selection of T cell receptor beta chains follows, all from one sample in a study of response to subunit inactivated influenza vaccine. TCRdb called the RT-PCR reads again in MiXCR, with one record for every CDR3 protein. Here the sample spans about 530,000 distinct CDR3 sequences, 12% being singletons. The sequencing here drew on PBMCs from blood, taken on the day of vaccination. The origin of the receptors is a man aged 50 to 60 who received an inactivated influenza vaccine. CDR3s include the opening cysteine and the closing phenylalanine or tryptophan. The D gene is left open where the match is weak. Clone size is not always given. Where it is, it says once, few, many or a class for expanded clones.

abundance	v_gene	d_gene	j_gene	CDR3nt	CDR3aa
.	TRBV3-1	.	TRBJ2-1	TGTGCCAGCAGCCAACCCGTTAGCTCCTACAATGAGCAGTTCTTC	CASSQPVSSYNEQFF
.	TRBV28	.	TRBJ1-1	TGTGCCAGCAGTTTTACCGGGACACCAGACACTGAAGCTTTCTTT	CASSFTGTPDTEAFF
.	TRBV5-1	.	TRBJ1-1	TGCGCCAGCAGCTTGGGGGACGGGGCGGTATCTGAAGCTTTCTTT	CASSLGDGAVSEAFF
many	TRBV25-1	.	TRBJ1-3	TGTGCCAGCAGTGAATTGGAGGGAGTGGTTGGAAACACCATATATTTT	CASSELEGVVGNTIYF
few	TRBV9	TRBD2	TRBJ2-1	TGTGCCAGCAGCGTAAAAAGGGAGCGGGAAGTCTCCTACAATGAGCAGTTCTTC	CASSVKREREVSYNEQFF
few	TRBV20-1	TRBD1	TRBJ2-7	TGCAGTGCTAGGACAGGGGGGGCGGGGGAGCAGTACTTC	CSARTGGAGEQYF
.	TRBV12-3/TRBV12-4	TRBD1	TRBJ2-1	TGTGCCAGCACCCTTGGGACAGTGCGCAATGAGCAGTTCTTC	CASTLGTVRNEQFF
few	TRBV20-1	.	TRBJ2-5	TGCAGTGCTAGAGACAGGGTTATCCAGACCCAGTACTTC	CSARDRVIQTQYF
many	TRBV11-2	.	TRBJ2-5	TGTGCCAGCAGCCAAGGGGCACGAGAGACCCAGTACTTC	CASSQGARETQYF
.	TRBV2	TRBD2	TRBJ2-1	TGTGCCAGCAGTCAACAAGCGGGAGGGTACAATGAGCAGTTCTTC	CASSQQAGGYNEQFF
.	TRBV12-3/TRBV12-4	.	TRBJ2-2	TGTGCCAGCAGCATTGACGGGTTTGGGAACACCGGGGAGCTGTTTTTT	CASSIDGFGNTGELFF
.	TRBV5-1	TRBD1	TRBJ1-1	TGCGCCAGCAGCACCGAAGACAGGGGAAGCACTGAAGCTTTCTTT	CASSTEDRGSTEAFF
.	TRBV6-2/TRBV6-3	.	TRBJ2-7	TGTGCCAGCAGTGCACCGGGCGCTTTCGAGCAGTACTTC	CASSAPGAFEQYF
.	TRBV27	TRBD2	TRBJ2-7	TGTGCCAGCAGTTTATCCTCGGGACTAGGCTACGAGCAGTACTTC	CASSLSSGLGYEQYF
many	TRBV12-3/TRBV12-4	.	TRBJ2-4	TGTGCCAGCAGTTTCAGGCAGCTCGCCAAAAACATTCAGTACTTC	CASSFRQLAKNIQYF
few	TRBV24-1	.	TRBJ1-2	TGTGCCACCAGTGAACATGGGACACCGTATGGCTACACCTTC	CATSEHGTPYGYTF
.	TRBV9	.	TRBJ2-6	TGTGCCAGCGGAGGGGTAGGCAGCAGCTCTGGGGCCAACGTCCTGACTTTC	CASGGVGSSSGANVLTF
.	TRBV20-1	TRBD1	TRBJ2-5	TGCAGTGCTACGCAGGGGGCCCAAGAGACCCAGTACTTC	CSATQGAQETQYF
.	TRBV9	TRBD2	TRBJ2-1	TGTGCCAGCAGCGTAGAGTCTAGCGGGGGGTGGAATGAGCAGTTCTTC	CASSVESSGGWNEQFF
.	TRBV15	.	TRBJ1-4	TGTGCCACCAGCAGCTCGACACTCCGGGGAGAAAAACTGTTTTTT	CATSSSTLRGEKLFF
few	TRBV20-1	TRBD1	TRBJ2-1	TGCAGTGCGGAATCAAGACAGGGAAGGGCCTACAATGAGCAGTTCTTC	CSAESRQGRAYNEQFF
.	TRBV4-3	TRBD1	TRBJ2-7	TGCGCCAGCAGCAAAGGGACAGGGGAGTACGAGCAGTACTTC	CASSKGTGEYEQYF
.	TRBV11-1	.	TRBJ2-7	TGTGCCAGCACCCTAATGCGGGACAGCCCTAACTTAAGAATCTACGAGCAGTACTTC	CASTLMRDSPNLRIYEQYF
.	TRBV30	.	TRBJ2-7	TGTGCCTCGAGTGTGAGCGCCGAGCAGTACTTC	CASSVSAEQYF
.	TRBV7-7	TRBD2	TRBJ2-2	TGTGCTAGCAGCCCGGGACTAGCGGGGCTGGCGGGCACCGGGGAGCTGTTTTTT	CASSPGLAGLAGTGELFF
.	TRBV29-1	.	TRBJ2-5	TGCAGCGCCGGGACCCCGGGGGAGACCCAGTACTTC	CSAGTPGETQYF
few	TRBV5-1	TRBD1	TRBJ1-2	TGCGCCAGCAGCGGGGCCGGGACAGATGGCTACACCTTC	CASSGAGTDGYTF
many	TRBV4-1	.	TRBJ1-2	TGCGCCAGCAGCCAAGATGGAAGGAACTATGGCTACACCTTC	CASSQDGRNYGYTF
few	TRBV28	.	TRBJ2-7	TGTGCCAGCAGAAATCTAGGAGAGTACGAGCAGTACTTC	CASRNLGEYEQYF
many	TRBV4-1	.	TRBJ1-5	TGCGCCAGCAGCCAAGGGGGCGCAAGTATCAATCAGCCCCAGCATTTT	CASSQGGASINQPQHF
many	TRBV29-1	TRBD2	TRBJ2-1	TGCAGCGTTATAGGCGGGAGGGGGTACAATGAGCAGTTCTTC	CSVIGGRGYNEQFF
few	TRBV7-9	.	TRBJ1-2	TGTGCCAGCAGCTTAAACGCGGACTACTATGGCTACACCTTC	CASSLNADYYGYTF
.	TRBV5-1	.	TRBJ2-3	TGCGCCAGCAGCCCAAGGGGGACATTCACAGATACGCAGTATTTT	CASSPRGTFTDTQYF
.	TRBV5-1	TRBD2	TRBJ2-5	TGCGCCAGCAGCTCGAGGACTAGCGGAGCTCAAGAGACCCAGTACTTC	CASSSRTSGAQETQYF
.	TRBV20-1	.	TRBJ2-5	TGCAGTGCCGTTCTGACAGTTCAGACCCAGTACTTC	CSAVLTVQTQYF
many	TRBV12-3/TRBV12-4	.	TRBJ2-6	TGTGCCAGCAGTTCCTTCCCACGGACAGCTGGGGCCAACGTCCTGACTTTC	CASSSFPRTAGANVLTF
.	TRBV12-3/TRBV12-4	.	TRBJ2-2	TGTGCCAGCAGTTCCCTACCCGGGGCGAACACCGGGGAGCTGTTTTTT	CASSSLPGANTGELFF
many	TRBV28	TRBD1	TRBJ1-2	TGTGCCAGCATTCCGGGACAGGGGAACTATGGCTACACCTTC	CASIPGQGNYGYTF
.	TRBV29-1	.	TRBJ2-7	TGCAGCGTTCCCGCGGGGCTAGCGACCTACGAGCAGTACTTC	CSVPAGLATYEQYF
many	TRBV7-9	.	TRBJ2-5	TGTGCCAGCAGTTCGTTAGCGGAGGAGACCCAGTACTTC	CASSSLAEETQYF
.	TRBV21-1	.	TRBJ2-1	TGTGCCAGCAGCAATTGGGCGGGACTAAATTACAATGAGCAGTTCTTC	CASSNWAGLNYNEQFF
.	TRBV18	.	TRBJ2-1	TGTGCCAGCTCACTGGGGTGGGACTCCTACAATGAGCAGTTCTTC	CASSLGWDSYNEQFF
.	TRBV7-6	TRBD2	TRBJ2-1	TGTGCCAGCATCATTGAAGCGGGGGGCTACAATGAGCAGTTCTTC	CASIIEAGGYNEQFF
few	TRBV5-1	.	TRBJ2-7	TGCGCCAGCAGCTTGGAAGACAGACCTTCTTACGAGCAGTACTTC	CASSLEDRPSYEQYF
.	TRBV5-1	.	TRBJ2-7	TGCGCCAGCAGCTTGGAACGGGAGCAGTACTTC	CASSLEREQYF
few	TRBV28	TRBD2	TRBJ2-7	TGTGCCAGCAGTTTAAGGGGGATTAGACAGTTTAGCGGGAGAAACCTTAGATACGAGCAGTACTTC	CASSLRGIRQFSGRNLRYEQYF
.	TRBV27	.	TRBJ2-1	TGTGCCAGCAGTTTTCTCGGGATCCGGGACGGAGAGTTCTTC	CASSFLGIRDGEFF
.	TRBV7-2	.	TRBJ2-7	TGTGCCAGCAGCTTAGAGGGACTTCGAGGGGAGCAGTACTTC	CASSLEGLRGEQYF
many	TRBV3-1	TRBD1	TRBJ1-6	TGTGCCAGCAGCCGCGGACAGGGTGGTTCACCCCTCCACTTT	CASSRGQGGSPLHF
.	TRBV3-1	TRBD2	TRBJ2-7	TGTGCCAGCAGCCAGCCGGGACTAGCGGATCAGAAGGAGCAGTACTTC	CASSQPGLADQKEQYF
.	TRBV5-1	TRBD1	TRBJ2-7	TGCGCCAGCAGCCTCACACCGGGACAGTCCTTTTACGAGCAGTACTTC	CASSLTPGQSFYEQYF
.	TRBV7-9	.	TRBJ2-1	TGTGCCAGCAGCTTAACTAGACAGACTGAGCAGTTCTTC	CASSLTRQTEQFF
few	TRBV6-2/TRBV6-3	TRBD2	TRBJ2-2	TGTGCCAGCAACGTAGCGGGGGCTAACACCGGGGAGCTGTTTTTT	CASNVAGANTGELFF
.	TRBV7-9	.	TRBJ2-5	TGTGCCAGCAGCTTACGATCGCTAGAGACCCAGTACTTC	CASSLRSLETQYF
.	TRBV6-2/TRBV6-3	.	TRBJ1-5	TGTGCCAGCAGTTACTGGACCAATCAGCCCCAGCATTTT	CASSYWTNQPQHF
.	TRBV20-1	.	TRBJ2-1	TGCAGTGCTAAGACCTCCGGGACCGTAATTCGGGAGCAGTTCTTC	CSAKTSGTVIREQFF
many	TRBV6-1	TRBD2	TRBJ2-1	TGTGCCAGCAGTGGCGGGATAGCGGGAGGCGTTGAGCAGTTCTTC	CASSGGIAGGVEQFF
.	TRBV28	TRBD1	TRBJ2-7	TGTGCCAGCACATCAGGACAGGGAACTTCCTACGAGCAGTACTTC	CASTSGQGTSYEQYF
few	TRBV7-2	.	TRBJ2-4	TGTGCCAGCAGTTTTGGGTTAGCGGATGGGGGAAACATTCAGTACTTC	CASSFGLADGGNIQYF